This TCR beta chain was captured by sequencing in a study of T cells in Graves' hyperthyroidism and ophthalmopathy. Fresh peripheral blood, approximately 10 ml, yielded the PBMCs. This clonotype has ten or more counts. Its specificity is not known. Notes on the study in general: Among clonotypes expanded in thyroid above 0.001, most were also found in blood.

V gave up 3 bases and J gave up 7 bases; unmatched junction bases: 8. Germline V gives CDR1 DFQATT, CDR2 SNEGSKA (reference sequence). This CDR3 spans 14 amino acids. Amplified regions were TCR beta CDR3 sequences from RNA transcripts. The TCR CDR3 was amplified in a first-round RT-PCR using the HTBI primer set. TCRdb re-called the multiplex PCR reads through MiXCR, storing one row per CDR3 protein. This sample carries nearly 110,000 distinct CDR3 sequences, roughly 15% of them seen once, and the ten largest clones take 42%. The clonotype was recovered from a woman aged 50 to 60 with Graves' hyperthyroidism. Sequences were obtained from blood. V is TRBV20-1 and J is TRBJ2-2; 7 positions match TRBD1. CDR3 DNA sequence: TGCAGTGCTAGTCACAGGGGTGAGGGCGGGGAGCTGTTTTTT. Amino acids: CSASHRGEGGELFF.